These 31 T cell receptor beta chains share one sample of origin, sequenced in a study of cytomegalovirus exposure and HLA in healthy donors. PCR amplification relied on 60 Vbeta primers (plus 13 Jbeta primers). Sequencing used immunoSEQ multiplex PCR; TCRdb keeps in-frame clones, though not all of them. The table lists 120,000 to 150,000 clones, around 80% of them singletons. The sequencing input was PBMCs. The receptors here all came from a man between 25 and 39 years old in good health and CMV-seronegative.

The chain recombines TRBV9 with TRBJ2-5; TRBD2 agrees at 11 bases. Germline CDR1 and CDR2: SGDLS and YYNGEE. This CDR3 has 16 residues. The V and J ends lost 3 bases and 2 bases, in that order; junction bases with no gene match: 6. CDR3 protein: CASSAGTSGLQETQYF. CDR3 coding DNA: TGTGCCAGCAGCGCCGGGACTAGCGGACTACAAGAGACCCAGTACTTC.

This clone was observed a handful of times. The genes are TRBV7-8 and TRBJ1-1; D is possibly TRBD1 (6 bases). Deletions cut 5 bases from V and 7 bases from J, with 29 bases between. The CDR3 spans 18 residues. Germline V lookup: CDR1 SGHVS, CDR2 FQNEAQ. For the CDR3, the DNA is TGTGCCAGCAGCCCAATACGGACAGTCACCCTTGAATTAGATGAAGCTTTCTTT. Translated, it gives CASSPIRTVTLELDEAFF.

With regard to this clone: One end of the junction does not line up with germline, which may come from a read error. The gene calls are TRBV4-1 and TRBJ1-2, with 7 bases identical to TRBD1. Per the germline V gene, CDR1 is MGHRA and CDR2 is YSYEKL. The CDR3 is 15 amino acids. This CDR3 is CASSQVALQGWVAVF. CDR3 coding DNA: TGCGCCAGCAGCCAAGTAGCGCTACAGGGGTGGGTCGCGGTCTTC.

The gene calls are TRBV5-1 and TRBJ2-5, with 11 bases that match TRBD2. Germline trimming cut 1 base from V and 3 bases from J; bases unmatched to any gene: 2. There are 15 residues in the CDR3. The germline V gene has CDR1 SGHRS and CDR2 YFSETQ. The chain's CDR3 is CASSLTSGGEETQYF. The DNA of the CDR3 is TGCGCCAGCAGCTTGACTAGCGGGGGAGAAGAGACCCAGTACTTC. Full variable domain (missing parts from reference TRBV5-1 and TRBJ2-5): KAGVTQTPRYLIKTRGQQVTLSCSPISGHRSVSWYQQTPGQGLQFLFEYFSETQRNKGNFPGRFSGRQFSNSRSEMNVSTLELGDSALYLCASSLTSGGEETQYFGPGTRLLVL.

This clone was seen only once. Here the CDR3 DNA reads TGCGCCAGCAGCTTGAGGGGAGGTGTCGACGAGCAGTACTTC. Protein: CASSLRGGVDEQYF. V is TRBV5-1 and J is TRBJ2-7; D possibly corresponds to TRBD2 (6 bases). Trimming removed 1 base from V and 5 bases from J, with 13 bases in between. Germline V gene lookup returns CDR1 SGHRS and CDR2 YFSETQ. The CDR3 consists of 14 residues.

V usage is TRBV4-1 and J usage is TRBJ2-7; 7 bases match TRBD2. The CDR3 is 15 residues long. With V trimmed by 0 bases and J by 2 bases, 4 bases remained unmatched. Germline CDR1 and CDR2: MGHRA and YSYEKL. CDR3 coding DNA: TGCGCCAGCAGCCAAGATCTTGGACTAGCCTACGAGCAGTACTTC. Its translation is CASSQDLGLAYEQYF.

V is TRBV7-3 and J is TRBJ1-1; D remains unclear. V was clipped by 3 bases and J by 0 bases, with 11 bases between them. CDR1 is SGHTA, CDR2 FQGTGA, per germline. The CDR3 loop spans 15 amino acids. The chain's CDR3 is CASSFGGGMNTEAFF. CDR3 DNA sequence: TGTGCCAGCAGCTTTGGAGGCGGCATGAACACTGAAGCTTTCTTT.

V and J are TRBV29-1 and TRBJ1-2, with 8 bases that match TRBD1. V was clipped by 8 bases and J by 6 bases; unmatched bases: 14. Germline V lookup: CDR1 SQVTM, CDR2 ANQGSEA. The CDR3 is made up of 14 amino acids. The CDR3 is CSTTRDRLIDGYTF. The CDR3, as DNA: TGCAGCACAACTAGGGACAGGTTGATTGATGGCTACACCTTC.

This clone has a handful of counts. The chain is built from TRBV28 and TRBJ1-4; 7 bases align to TRBD1. This CDR3 region has 14 residues. Germline CDR1 and CDR2: MDHEN and SYDVKM. V lost 7 bases and J lost 8; bases outside the gene matches: 10. CDR3: CASTRDSSPEKLFF. The DNA of the CDR3 is TGTGCCAGCACGAGGGACAGTTCACCGGAAAAACTGTTTTTT.

The rearrangement joins TRBV7-8 to TRBJ2-7, with TRBD1 as a possible D gene (6 bases). Germline V lookup: CDR1 SGHVS, CDR2 FQNEAQ. The CDR3 spans 18 residues. Trimming took off 0 bases at V and 0 bases at J, with 18 bases between the two ends. The CDR3 DNA reads as TGTGCCAGCAGCTTAGCATCCATCGACAGGCGGAGCTCCTACGAGCAGTACTTC. It codes for CASSLASIDRRSSYEQYF.

This sequence joins TRBV13 and TRBJ2-3; 8 bases align to TRBD2. Germline CDR1 PRHDT, CDR2 FYEKMQ (reference sequence). CDR3 length: 17 residues. Trimming removed 5 bases from V and 2 bases from J; junction bases left unmatched: 12. The CDR3 coding sequence is TGTGCCAGCAGCACCAGGCCGGGACTAGAAACCACAGATACGCAGTATTTT. Translation: CASSTRPGLETTDTQYF.

The chain has TRBV5-1 and TRBJ2-7; 12 bases agree with TRBD2. Looked up from germline, CDR1 is SGHRS and CDR2 is YFSETQ. V lost 1 base and J lost 0; bases outside the gene matches: 2. The CDR3 runs to 16 residues. The CDR3 here is CASSLTSGRNSYEQYF. Written as DNA, the CDR3 is TGCGCCAGCAGCTTGACTAGCGGGAGGAACTCCTACGAGCAGTACTTC.

The chain employs TRBV28 and TRBJ1-5; the match to TRBD1 covers 8 bases. The V and J ends lost 7 bases and 6 bases, in that order; junction bases with no gene match: 11. CDR3 length: 15 amino acids. The germline gives CDR1 MDHEN, CDR2 SYDVKM. The CDR3 DNA is TGTGCCAGCACCCGACCGGGACAGGCCCCTCAGCCCCAGCATTTT. It encodes CASTRPGQAPQPQHF.

This chain joins TRBV28 and TRBJ2-7; D remains unclear. This CDR3 has 14 residues. Per germline, CDR1 MDHEN and CDR2 SYDVKM. Trimming took 4 bases from V and 0 from J, leaving 10 bases between them. The CDR3, as DNA: TGTGCCAGCAGTTCTCTGGGCAGCTCCTACGAGCAGTACTTC. As protein: CASSSLGSSYEQYF.

The chain joins TRBV28 to TRBJ2-7, with TRBD1 as a possible D gene (6 bases). Looked up from germline, CDR1 is MDHEN and CDR2 is SYDVKM. V lost 2 bases and J 6 bases, leaving 11 bases between the germline ends. The CDR3 spans 13 residues. CDR3 coding DNA: TGTGCCAGCAGTTTAAGACAGGTTACCGAGCAGTACTTC. Residues: CASSLRQVTEQYF.

The chain recombines TRBV6-1 with TRBJ1-5, with D maybe TRBD1 (6 bases). The CDR3 contains 13 residues. Germline CDR1 and CDR2: MNHNS and SASEGT. Deletions cut 5 bases from V and 4 bases from J, with 9 bases between. The CDR3 is CASSQTGNQPQHF. CDR3 in DNA: TGTGCCAGCAGTCAAACAGGGAATCAGCCCCAGCATTTT.

J is TRBJ1-4 and V is TRBV28; 8 nucleotides align to TRBD1. V shed 4 bases, J shed 5 bases, and the junction held 3 bases outside the gene matches. Germline-derived CDR1 and CDR2 are MDHEN and SYDVKM. There are 14 residues in the CDR3. The CDR3 protein is CASSSGQENEKLFF. The CDR3 DNA is TGTGCCAGCAGTTCGGGACAGGAGAATGAAAAACTGTTTTTT.

The chain combines TRBV19 with TRBJ2-3, with unresolved D. V gave up 7 bases and J gave up 4 bases, with 18 bases separating them. Germline assignment: CDR1 LNHDA and CDR2 SQIVND (reference sequence). CDR3 length: 15 residues. The CDR3 region has the DNA TGTGCCAGTACGTTCTCTTTCACGGGTGCAGATACGCAGTATTTT. Translation: CASTFSFTGADTQYF. Variable domain in full (rest from reference TRBV19 and TRBJ2-3): DGGITQSPKYLFRKEGQNVTLSCEQNLNHDAMYWYRQDPGQGLRLIYYSQIVNDFQKGDIAEGYSVSREKKESFPLTVTSAQKNPTAFYLCASTFSFTGADTQYFGPGTRLTVL.

The V gene is TRBV19, the J gene TRBJ1-1; D is undetermined. Germline CDR1 reads LNHDA; CDR2 reads SQIVND (reference sequence). This CDR3 contains 13 residues. V was clipped by 4 bases and J by 4 bases, with 10 bases between them. CDR3 DNA: TGTGCCAGTAGTAGGAGACCGAGCACTGAAGCTTTCTTT. Translating it yields CASSRRPSTEAFF. The whole variable domain, remainder taken from reference TRBV19 and TRBJ1-1, is DGGITQSPKYLFRKEGQNVTLSCEQNLNHDAMYWYRQDPGQGLRLIYYSQIVNDFQKGDIAEGYSVSREKKESFPLTVTSAQKNPTAFYLCASSRRPSTEAFFGQGTRLTVV.

The chain carries TRBV4-1 and TRBJ2-1; perhaps TRBD2 as D (5 bases). Germline V gives CDR1 MGHRA, CDR2 YSYEKL. Trimming removed 4 bases at V and 7 bases at J, with 11 bases between. The CDR3 sequence is 13 residues long. CDR3 sequence reads: CASSRNQRNEQFF. CDR3 bases: TGCGCCAGCAGCCGAAACCAGCGGAATGAGCAGTTCTTC.

The chain carries TRBV29-1 and TRBJ1-3, with a possible D match to TRBD1 (6 bases). Germline CDR1 reads SQVTM; CDR2 reads ANQGSEA. The CDR3 contains 17 residues. V was shortened by 7 bases and J by 3 bases, with 25 bases between the two germline ends. CDR3 amino acids: CSAEITPTGTFGNTIYF. CDR3 nucleotide sequence: TGCAGCGCGGAAATTACACCGACCGGGACATTTGGAAACACCATATATTTT.

V is TRBV28 and J is TRBJ2-7; D might be TRBD2 (5 bases). CDR3 size: 12 residues. Germline values: CDR1 MDHEN, CDR2 SYDVKM. V was trimmed by 3 bases and J by 5 bases, leaving 8 bases between them. As DNA, the CDR3 is TGTGCCAGCAGTTTGAGGGTTAACGAGCAGTACTTC. Encoded protein: CASSLRVNEQYF. Combining the CDR3 with reference TRBV28 and TRBJ2-7 gives the whole variable domain DVKVTQSSRYLVKRTGEKVFLECVQDMDHENMFWYRQDPGLGLRLIYFSYDVKMKEKGDIPEGYSVSREKKERFSLILESASTNQTSMYLCASSLRVNEQYFGPGTRLTVT.

This chain uses TRBV10-1 with TRBJ2-7, with 9 bases that match TRBD1. There are 15 residues in the CDR3. V lost 3 bases, J lost 5 bases, and 8 bases stayed unmatched. Looked up from germline, CDR1 is WNHNN and CDR2 is SYGVQD (reference sequence). For the CDR3, the DNA is TGCGCCAGCAGTGACCGGGACAGGGTAAGTAACGAGCAGTACTTC. The encoded protein is CASSDRDRVSNEQYF.

This clone showed up just a few times. The rearrangement joins TRBV10-2 to TRBJ2-7; 11 nucleotides match TRBD1. Germline lookup yields CDR1 WSHSY and CDR2 SAAADI. The CDR3 totals 14 residues. Trimming took 9 bases from V and 7 from J; bases not matched to a gene: 11. This CDR3 is CASTDRGRAGEQYF. CDR3 nucleotides: TGCGCCAGTACGGACAGGGGGCGAGCGGGTGAGCAGTACTTC.

The chain couples TRBV5-4 to TRBJ2-1; perhaps TRBD2 as D (6 bases). This CDR3 has 19 amino acids. In germline, CDR1 is SGHNT, CDR2 YYREEE (reference sequence). V lost 2 bases to trimming and J lost 4 bases, with 25 bases between them. This chain's CDR3 is CASSFPSSVTSGVYNEQFF. The CDR3 bases are TGTGCCAGCAGCTTCCCGTCTAGCGTGACGTCGGGGGTATACAATGAGCAGTTCTTC.

The table lists this clone with a count of one. The chain employs TRBV27 and TRBJ1-2, with 8 bases aligning to TRBD1. V lost 5 bases, J lost 5 bases, and 7 bases stayed unmatched. The CDR3 has 14 amino acids. CDR1 and CDR2 from the germline V gene are MNHEY and SMNVEV (reference sequence). CDR3 coding DNA: TGTGCCAGCAGTATCCGGACAGGGCGGTATGGCTACACCTTC. Protein: CASSIRTGRYGYTF.

CDR3 region: CASSTPPGRGSGRAVPGELFF. As DNA, the CDR3 is TGTGCCAGTAGTACCCCTCCAGGGAGGGGCAGCGGGAGGGCTGTACCCGGGGAGCTGTTTTTT. The chain joins TRBV19 to TRBJ2-2; 10 bases line up with TRBD2. V lost 4 bases, J lost 6 bases, and 23 bases stayed unmatched. The CDR3 spans 21 residues. Germline V gene lookup returns CDR1 LNHDA and CDR2 SQIVND (reference sequence).

The chain joins TRBV5-1 to TRBJ2-2; tentatively, D is TRBD2 (6 bases). Looked up from germline, CDR1 is SGHRS and CDR2 is YFSETQ. This CDR3 contains 16 residues. Trimming removed 4 bases from V and 5 bases from J, with 18 bases in between. CDR3 nucleotides: TGCGCCAGCAGCGGGGGACCGCCCGGGAGTACCGGGGAGCTGTTTTTT. It is translated as CASSGGPPGSTGELFF.

Only one count was recorded for this clone. The V call is TRBV27, the J call TRBJ1-1; 7 bases are a match to TRBD1. Losses at the gene ends were 7 bases for V and 1 base for J; bases not matched to a gene: 6. Germline V gene data show CDR1 as MNHEY and CDR2 as SMNVEV (reference sequence). The CDR3 is 14 residues long. CDR3 DNA: TGTGCCAGCAACCCAACAGGGGCGAACACTGAAGCTTTCTTT. Translation: CASNPTGANTEAFF.

This clone was recorded once. This chain connects TRBV7-9 to TRBJ2-5, with 11 positions matching TRBD2. The CDR3 length is 15 residues. Unmatched junction bases numbered 6, after V lost 5 bases and J lost 4 bases. Germline values: CDR1 SEHNR, CDR2 FQNEAQ (reference sequence). As DNA, the CDR3 is TGTGCCAGCAGCAGACTAGCGGGACTTGGAGAGACCCAGTACTTC. It codes for CASSRLAGLGETQYF.

This clone was detected only a few times. J is TRBJ2-1 and V is TRBV10-3; D might be TRBD1 (5 bases). Trimming took 6 bases from V and 3 from J, leaving 9 bases between them. The germline CDR1 and CDR2 sequences are ENHRY and SYGVKD. The CDR3 runs to 13 residues. The CDR3 loop is CAIRPDSYNEQFF. In DNA form, the CDR3 reads TGTGCCATCAGACCAGACAGCTACAATGAGCAGTTCTTC.